This T cell receptor beta chain was identified in a study of PD-1 blockade in classical Hodgkin lymphoma (TCRdb year 2020). As for the study more broadly: Nivolumab dosing was 3 mg/kg intravenously every 2 weeks, continuing until either disease progression or unacceptable toxicity. The study used CyTOF and TCR beta sequencing to define a peripheral blood immune signature of response to PD-1 blockade in classical Hodgkin lymphoma.

The paper as a whole reports these results and caveats: The study was limited to a single clinical trial cohort, and causes of repertoire differences, possibly disease activity or prior therapy, remained undefined. A significant rise by C4D1 was seen in CD4+ but not CD8+ TCR diversity (p=0.0027 vs p=0.16), with the rise being most apparent in complete responders (p=0.02). Trial patients achieving complete response had baseline diversity similar to newly diagnosed patients, whereas partial responders and progressors had significantly lower diversity. Baseline TCR diversity was reported as lower in newly diagnosed patients than in healthy donors, and lower still in relapsed/refractory patients. Patients starting nivolumab less than 1 year after ASCT had lower diversity and were excluded from later analyses to avoid confounding by immune reconstitution.

From a lookup of the germline V gene, CDR1 and CDR2 are SGHTA and FQGNSA. The cysteine opens and the phenylalanine closes a CDR3 of 13 amino acids. The DNA shown is the 39-base CDR3, in frame from base 1. The germline V end is reduced by 7 bases and the J end by 5 bases; junction bases left unmatched: 8. This sample's time point label indicates: cycle 4 day 1 (C4D1), after more than 5 weeks of nivolumab. Every trial patient had relapsed following autologous stem cell transplantation, and prior brentuximab vedotin exposure was what differed among cohorts A, B and C. A total of 50 to 70 patients with relapsed/refractory classical Hodgkin lymphoma made up the trial cohort, and each patient's best overall response was complete response, partial response or progressive disease. In the multi-cohort phase II CheckMate 205 trial, trial patients received single-agent nivolumab. An independent review committee assessed best overall response by applying the 2007 International Working Group response criteria. PBMCs from the trial were collected at three points: immediately before nivolumab initiation (C1D1), and during therapy at cycle 2 day 1 and cycle 4 day 1. Peripheral blood was collected in 8 mL Vacutainer Cell Preparation Tubes, from which PBMCs were isolated by centrifugation and then cryopreserved.

The Qiagen DNeasy kit was used to extract genomic DNA from unsorted PBMCs and from the negatively selected CD4+ and CD8+ fractions. TCR beta CDR3 regions were subjected to amplification by immunoSEQ multiplex PCR with primers that anneal to V and J segments. A synthetic immune receptor repertoire was used to minimize amplification bias, and remaining bias was computationally removed after sequencing. Concerning the study's data processing: Custom Python scripts were used to quantify repertoire diversity as the Shannon entropy index. Unsorted, CD4+ and CD8+ repertoires were analyzed separately, except in combined analyses where CD4+ and CD8+ sequences were merged in silico. Clonal expansion was defined as at least a 2-fold frequency increase after treatment relative to C1D1, with a pseudocount of 0.5 for undetected baseline clones. Singleton clones were defined as clones with 0 or 1 copy at C1D1, and non-singleton clones were defined as clones with 2 or more copies. Clones expanded in unsorted samples were labelled as CD4+, CD8+ or unknown by matching protein sequences in sorted samples from the same patient. Diversity changes from C1D1 to C4D1 were tested in paired samples using Wilcoxon tests. In TCRdb, the immuneACCESS table is reduced to in-frame sequences with V and J assigned. These tables do not hold every clone; where another copy was compared, an unresolved V gene accounts for under half, and the others remain unexplained. V, J and clone size are taken as reported in that table, and D and trimming were inferred from the DNA itself. The sample table shows 5,500 to 7,500 clones, and roughly 82% are seen once. Roughly 30% of the sample is taken by the ten largest.

Details on this clone: Its antigen is unknown. Base qualities are not provided; no much larger clone lies one nucleotide away.

The sequence came from a human donor with classical Hodgkin lymphoma. Sequenced here: peripheral blood mononuclear cells (PBMCs), sampled before the fourth cycle of nivolumab. Recombination joined TRBV7-2 with TRBJ2-7, with 7 middle bases fitting TRBD1. This receptor has the CDR3 CASNAGGGNEQYF. The DNA sequence is TGTGCCAGCAACGCAGGGGGTGGAAACGAGCAGTACTTC. Supplemented by the reference TRBV7-2 and TRBJ2-7 proteins around the CDR3, the complete variable domain is GAGVSQSPSNKVTEKGKDVELRCDPISGHTALYWYRQSLGQGLEFLIYFQGNSAPDKSGLPSDRFSAERTGGSVSTLTIQRTQQEDSAVYLCASNAGGGNEQYFGPGTRLTVT.